This T cell receptor beta chain emerged from a study of OX40 agonist ivuxolimab in advanced cancers. Using immunoSEQ multiplex PCR, the repertoire was profiled, and TCRdb retains in-frame clones only, with some absent. The repertoire includes fewer than 80,000 clones, less than 85% of them detected once, and 4% sits in the top ten. The V gene's germline CDR1 is SNHLY and CDR2 FYNNEI. The V gene lost 8 bases and the J gene lost 4 bases, with 10 bases spanning the gap. The CDR3 has 12 residues. This clonotype originated in an adult with an advanced solid tumor such as melanoma, head and neck, liver or kidney cancer. This rearrangement joins TRBV2 to TRBJ2-3, with unresolved D. The sample here was CD4+ or CD8+ T cells sorted from blood, taken in a trial of the OX40 agonist ivuxolimab. The DNA for the CDR3 is TGTGCCAGCTCCCCTCGGGCAGATACGCAGTATTTT. Protein sequence: CASSPRADTQYF.